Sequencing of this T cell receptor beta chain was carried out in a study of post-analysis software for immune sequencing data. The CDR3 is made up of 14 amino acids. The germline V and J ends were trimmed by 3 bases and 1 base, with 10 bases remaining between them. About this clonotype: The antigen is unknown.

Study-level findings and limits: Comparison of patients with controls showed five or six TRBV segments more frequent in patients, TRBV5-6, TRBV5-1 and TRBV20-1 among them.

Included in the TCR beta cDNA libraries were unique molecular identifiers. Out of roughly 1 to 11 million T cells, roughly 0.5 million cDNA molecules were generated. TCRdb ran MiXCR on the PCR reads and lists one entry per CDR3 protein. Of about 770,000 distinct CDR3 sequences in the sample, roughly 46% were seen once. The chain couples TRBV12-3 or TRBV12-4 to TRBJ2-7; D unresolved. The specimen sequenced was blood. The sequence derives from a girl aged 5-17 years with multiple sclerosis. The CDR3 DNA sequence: TGTGCCAGCAGTTTTCTAGGCCTTTCCTACGAGCAGTACTTC. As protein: CASSFLGLSYEQYF.